The 30 T cell receptor beta chains presented below share a single source sample, sequenced in a study of T cell repertoires in cytomegalovirus infection. TCRdb redid the calling of the reads with MiXCR, one entry per CDR3 protein. The sample includes 200,000 to 300,000 distinct CDR3 sequences, roughly 9.1% seen only once; the top ten take about 15%. Specimen: PBMCs. Source of these receptors: a human donor in good health (CMV status not recorded). Some clones in this sample may be carry-over from other donors' samples.

This clonotype was observed many times. V usage is TRBV7-2 and J usage is TRBJ1-5; D may be TRBD1 (6 bases). Germline CDR1 reads SGHTA; CDR2 reads FQGNSA. V lost 5 bases and J 4 bases, leaving 12 bases between the germline ends. CDR3 length: 14 amino acids. CDR3 coding DNA: TGTGCCAGCAGCCAAAGGGGGGGGAATCAGCCCCAGCATTTT. This codes for CASSQRGGNQPQHF.

This clonotype was recorded at least ten times. This sequence joins TRBV6-1 and TRBJ1-4; TRBD1 agrees at 8 bases. CDR3 length equals 16 residues. The ends lost 5 bases at V and 1 base at J; junction bases unmatched: 6. Per the germline V gene, CDR1 is MNHNS and CDR2 is SASEGT. The CDR3 DNA sequence: TGTGCCAGCAGTTCGGGACAGGCGGTAACTAATGAAAAACTGTTTTTT. It yields the protein CASSSGQAVTNEKLFF.

This clonotype was counted at least ten times. The V and J genes are TRBV19 and TRBJ2-1; D could derive from TRBD1 or TRBD2 (6 bases each). Germline V gene sequence: CDR1 LNHDA, CDR2 SQIVND (reference sequence). Trimming shortened V by 5 bases and J by 10 bases, and 18 bases separated the two germline ends. The CDR3 has 14 amino acids. The CDR3 DNA is TGTGCCAGTAGTTACAACCGGGGGCTTGGGGAGCAGTTCTTC. Its protein is CASSYNRGLGEQFF.

This clonotype was detected a few times. This CDR3 reads CASSPRPSGGKETQYF. In DNA form, the CDR3 reads TGTGCCAGCTCACCACGGCCTAGCGGGGGAAAAGAGACCCAGTACTTC. The chain is built from TRBV18 and TRBJ2-5; the match to TRBD2 covers 10 bases. Germline V gene lookup returns CDR1 KGHSH and CDR2 LQKENI. The V gene end was trimmed by 1 base and the J gene end by 3 bases; junction bases not matched to a gene: 5. The CDR3 spans 16 residues.

The CDR3 loop reads CANKLAGGNEQFF. CDR3 in DNA: TGTGCCAACAAACTAGCGGGGGGCAATGAGCAGTTCTTC. The chain couples TRBV12-3 or TRBV12-4 to TRBJ2-1, with 12 bases aligning to TRBD2. With 10 bases clipped from V and 6 bases from J, the junction kept 4 bases outside the gene matches. This CDR3 comprises 13 residues.

The chain couples TRBV7-9 to TRBJ2-1, with TRBD2 identical over 8 bases. The length of the CDR3 is 13 residues. Germline CDR1 reads SEHNR; CDR2 reads FQNEAQ (reference sequence). V dropped 3 bases and J dropped 6; count of bases not matched to a gene: 1. As DNA, the CDR3 is TGTGCCAGCAGCTTGACTAGCGCCAATGAGCAGTTCTTC. It specifies CASSLTSANEQFF.

This clonotype has just a few counts. The chain uses TRBV7-9 and TRBJ1-1; weak D call: TRBD1 (5 bases). The V gene's germline CDR1 is SEHNR and CDR2 FQNEAQ (reference sequence). The length of the CDR3 is 15 residues. Trimming pared 5 bases from V and 0 bases from J, leaving 13 bases between. The CDR3 DNA follows: TGTGCCAGCAGCGGGGACGAGGTCATGAACACTGAAGCTTTCTTT. Encoded protein: CASSGDEVMNTEAFF. Using reference TRBV7-9 and TRBJ1-1 for the parts outside the CDR3, the full variable domain is DTGVSQNPRHKITKRGQNVTFRCDPISEHNRLYWYRQTLGQGPEFLTYFQNEAQLEKSRLLSDRFSAERPKGSFSTLEIQRTEQGDSAMYLCASSGDEVMNTEAFFGQGTRLTVV.

This clonotype was counted many times. The chain links TRBV7-8 to TRBJ1-6; unclear D gene. The V gene lost 3 bases and the J gene lost 0 bases, with 6 bases spanning the gap. CDR3 size: 15 residues. Germline values: CDR1 SGHVS, CDR2 FQNEAQ. CDR3 DNA: TGTGCCAGCAGCTTTCGTAGCTCCTATAATTCACCCCTCCACTTT. It is translated as CASSFRSSYNSPLHF.

This clonotype occurred many times. This chain links TRBV7-2 with TRBJ2-3; D might be TRBD1 (5 bases). Trimming shortened V by 1 base and J by 5 bases, and 13 bases separated the two germline ends. CDR1 and CDR2 from the germline V gene are SGHTA and FQGNSA. The CDR3 consists of 15 residues. CDR3 coding DNA: TGTGCCAGCAGCTTAGATGGGGCCTTTGAAGATACGCAGTATTTT. Translation gives CASSLDGAFEDTQYF. The entire variable domain, with the rest obtained from reference TRBV7-2 and TRBJ2-3, is as follows: GAGVSQSPSNKVTEKGKDVELRCDPISGHTALYWYRQSLGQGLEFLIYFQGNSAPDKSGLPSDRFSAERTGGSVSTLTIQRTQQEDSAVYLCASSLDGAFEDTQYFGPGTRLTVL.

This clonotype was seen only a few times. The J gene is TRBJ2-3, the V gene TRBV6-6; D tentatively fits TRBD1 or TRBD2 (6 bases each). The CDR3 is 14 amino acids. CDR1 is MNHNY and CDR2 is SVGAGI in the germline V gene (reference sequence). The V gene lost 6 bases and the J gene lost 3 bases, with 13 bases spanning the gap. DNA for the CDR3: TGTGCCAGCAGGAGGGGGGTGAGGACAGATACGCAGTATTTT. Amino acid sequence: CASRRGVRTDTQYF.

This clonotype was detected many times. V gene TRBV7-2 combines with J gene TRBJ1-1; D unresolved. With 1 base removed from V and 4 bases from J, the gap between germline ends came to 10 bases. Germline CDR1 and CDR2: SGHTA and FQGNSA. CDR3 length: 14 amino acids. DNA of the CDR3: TGTGCCAGCAGCTTAGTTACTTGGGGCACTGAAGCTTTCTTT. Protein product: CASSLVTWGTEAFF.

Ten or more counts support this clonotype. The chain recombines TRBV7-2 with TRBJ2-3; 8 bases line up with TRBD1. Looked up from germline, CDR1 is SGHTA and CDR2 is FQGNSA. J gave up 8 bases and V 5 bases, and 12 bases lay outside the gene matches. The CDR3 runs to 15 residues. CDR3 nucleotides: TGTGCCAGCAGCCCCTGGACAGGGCAGGTCTCTACGCAGTATTTT. Translation: CASSPWTGQVSTQYF.

This clonotype has at least ten counts. The DNA is left out, because the CDR3 cannot be placed on it with certainty; the CDR3 is given as TCRdb lists it. This chain connects TRBV7-2 to TRBJ1-1; TRBD1 is taken as the D call from the table, unchecked against the DNA. 13 amino acids form the CDR3, both terminal residues included. Germline V gene sequence: CDR1 SGHTA, CDR2 FQGNSA. CDR3 protein: CASSLVFGQGILF.

This clonotype has a count of ten or more. J is TRBJ1-5 and V is TRBV19; TRBD1 is a possible D gene (6 bases). V shed 8 bases and J shed 1 base, with 15 bases lying between them. The CDR3 runs 15 residues. Germline CDR1 reads LNHDA; CDR2 reads SQIVND (reference sequence). The CDR3 DNA is TGTGCCAGTCGGATTACAGGGTGGAGCAATCAGCCCCAGCATTTT. It is translated as CASRITGWSNQPQHF.

V and J are TRBV10-3 and TRBJ2-1, with 8 bases lining up with TRBD2. CDR1 and CDR2 (germline): ENHRY, SYGVKD. The ends lost 3 bases at V and 7 bases at J; junction bases unmatched: 14. This CDR3 comprises 17 residues. The CDR3 is CAISDPGTGGPPNEQFF. The DNA for the CDR3 is TGTGCCATCAGTGACCCGGGGACGGGAGGGCCCCCAAATGAGCAGTTCTTC.

The V gene is TRBV7-2, the J gene TRBJ2-3; 8 bases agree with TRBD2. Germline loops: CDR1 SGHTA, CDR2 FQGNSA. The CDR3 has 18 residues. V was pared by 3 bases and J by 5 bases, with 16 bases of the junction left unmatched. The CDR3 sequence is CASSFQPRGGQLRDTQYF. The DNA of the CDR3 is TGTGCCAGCAGCTTTCAACCTCGGGGGGGCCAGTTACGAGATACGCAGTATTTT.

This clonotype came up a few times. The V call is TRBV7-2, the J call TRBJ1-6; D not certain. V lost 0 bases to trimming and J lost 14 bases, with 8 bases between them. From germline, CDR1 is SGHTA and CDR2 FQGNSA. The CDR3 length is 12 residues. CDR3 bases: TGTGCCAGCAGCTTAGCAGGGTCGGCCCTCCACTTT. Translated, it gives CASSLAGSALHF. The variable domain in full, with the rest retrieved from reference TRBV7-2 and TRBJ1-6, is GAGVSQSPSNKVTEKGKDVELRCDPISGHTALYWYRQSLGQGLEFLIYFQGNSAPDKSGLPSDRFSAERTGGSVSTLTIQRTQQEDSAVYLCASSLAGSALHFGNGTRLTVT.

The J gene is TRBJ1-4, the V gene TRBV28; 8 nucleotides line up with TRBD1. The CDR3 runs to 14 residues. V shed 8 bases, J shed 5 bases, and the junction held 7 bases outside the gene matches. CDR1 and CDR2 (germline): MDHEN, SYDVKM. CDR3 in DNA: TGTGCCAGCTTCCGGGACAGGTCCAATGAAAAACTGTTTTTT. Translated: CASFRDRSNEKLFF.

This clonotype was seen at least ten times. The gene calls are TRBV28 and TRBJ2-7, with 8 bases lining up with TRBD1. Germline V gene sequence: CDR1 MDHEN, CDR2 SYDVKM. The CDR3 totals 13 residues. J was trimmed by 7 bases and V by 7 bases; bases with no gene match: 9. The CDR3 nucleotides are TGTGCCAGCAAGCCAGGGGGCTTTCGAGAGCAGTACTTC. Protein: CASKPGGFREQYF.

This clonotype was seen many times. The CDR3 sequence is CASSTDSMLEISYEQYF. CDR3 sequence (DNA): TGTGCCAGCAGCACGGACTCAATGTTAGAAATTTCCTACGAGCAGTACTTC. The chain combines TRBV7-8 with TRBJ2-7; D perhaps matches TRBD2 (5 bases). This CDR3 is 17 amino acids long. V was trimmed by 5 bases and J by 1 base, leaving 21 bases between them. Germline loops: CDR1 SGHVS, CDR2 FQNEAQ.

This clonotype has at least ten counts. V gene TRBV7-7 combines with J gene TRBJ1-4, with D possibly TRBD1 on 5 matching bases. CDR1 and CDR2 (germline): SSHAT, FNYEAQ (reference sequence). The CDR3 is 13 amino acids. Trimming shortened V by 3 bases and J by 5 bases, and 7 bases separated the two germline ends. CDR3 DNA: TGTGCCAGCAGCTTGGGACGAAATGAAAAACTGTTTTTT. Translation gives CASSLGRNEKLFF.

This clonotype has a handful of counts. The chain links TRBV28 to TRBJ2-3; D not resolved. The CDR3 length is 16 residues. Germline V gene sequence: CDR1 MDHEN, CDR2 SYDVKM. V was cut by 4 bases and J by 2 bases, with 16 bases left in between. CDR3: CASSSALGSFTDTQYF. CDR3 in DNA: TGTGCCAGCAGTTCTGCCCTTGGTAGTTTCACAGATACGCAGTATTTT.

The CDR3: CASSPQSNYGYTF. The CDR3 region has the DNA TGTGCCAGCAGCCCTCAGTCTAACTATGGCTACACCTTC. V is TRBV7-2 and J is TRBJ1-2; no clear D. There are 13 residues in the CDR3. Trimming removed 5 bases at V and 0 bases at J, with 7 bases between. Germline assignment: CDR1 SGHTA and CDR2 FQGNSA.

This clonotype appeared a few times. The rearrangement uses TRBV20-1 and TRBJ1-2; maybe TRBD1 (6 bases). The ends were cut back, 0 bases at V and 4 bases at J, with 18 bases in the middle. CDR1 is DFQATT, CDR2 SNEGSKA, per germline (reference sequence). CDR3 length: 16 residues. The CDR3 DNA reads TGCAGTGCTAGAGACCCGACAGGCCCCGCGGGCTATGGCTACACCTTC. Translated: CSARDPTGPAGYGYTF.

This clonotype came up many times. The CDR3 sequence: CASSRTSGDSAQYF. CDR3 DNA sequence: TGTGCCAGCAGTCGGACTAGCGGGGACTCGGCCCAGTACTTC. The chain has TRBV6-1 and TRBJ2-5; 12 bases are shared with TRBD2. The CDR3 spans 14 residues. Trimming removed 5 bases from V and 9 bases from J; junction bases left unmatched: 7. Germline V gene data show CDR1 as MNHNS and CDR2 as SASEGT.

This clonotype was detected ten times or more. V and J are TRBV11-2 and TRBJ2-7, with D perhaps matching TRBD2 (5 bases). The CDR3 consists of 15 residues. V lost 2 bases, J lost 6 bases, and 17 bases lay in between. The germline gives CDR1 SGHAT, CDR2 FQNNGV. As DNA, the CDR3 is TGTGCCAGCAGCTTAAGGCTAGCCTCGTACGGCGAGCAGTACTTC. Translating gives CASSLRLASYGEQYF.

This clonotype was observed at least ten times. This sequence joins TRBV12-5 and TRBJ1-1; the match to TRBD1 covers 7 bases. The V and J ends lost 1 base and 7 bases, in that order; junction bases with no gene match: 3. CDR3 length: 13 residues. Germline lookup yields CDR1 LGHNT and CDR2 FRNRAP. The CDR3 DNA reads as TGTGCTAGTGGTTTGGGGGGGACAGTTGAAGCTTTCTTT. This sequence encodes CASGLGGTVEAFF.

The chain has TRBV6-2 or TRBV6-3 and TRBJ1-1; a possible D gene is TRBD1 (6 bases). Germline loops: CDR1 MNHEY, CDR2 SVGEGT. This CDR3 spans 12 amino acids. V lost 6 bases, J lost 9 bases, and 14 bases lay in between. The DNA for the CDR3 is TGTGCCAGCAGGGAGGGGGAGAGGAAAGCTTTCTTT. Amino acid sequence: CASREGERKAFF.

The chain is built from TRBV19 and TRBJ1-1, with D possibly TRBD1 on 5 matching bases. CDR1 is LNHDA, CDR2 SQIVND, per germline (reference sequence). The CDR3 extends over 18 amino acids. Trimming cost V 3 bases and J 3 bases, with 23 bases left between them. The chain's CDR3 is CASSIMISGAITDTEAFF. The DNA of the CDR3 is TGTGCCAGTAGTATCATGATATCTGGGGCTATCACGGACACTGAAGCTTTCTTT.

This clonotype has at least ten counts. The gene calls are TRBV14 and TRBJ1-2; 7 bases line up with TRBD1. From germline, CDR1 is SGHDN and CDR2 FVKESK. This CDR3 has 15 amino acids. J gave up 4 bases and V 1 base, and 6 bases lay outside the gene matches. CDR3 bases: TGTGCCAGCAGCCAAGGACAGGGCAGGAGCTATGGCTACACCTTC. Translation gives CASSQGQGRSYGYTF.